The clone carrying this T cell receptor (beta chain) has more than one count but fewer than ten. As yet, its antigen is unknown. These data belong to a study of T cells in Graves' hyperthyroidism and ophthalmopathy. Regarding the study as a whole: Most clonotypes that expanded in the thyroid above 0.001 also showed up in blood.

Germline CDR1 and CDR2: SGHDT and YYEEEE. V gave up 0 bases and J gave up 4 bases, with 7 bases separating them. The CDR3 length is 13 residues. RNA transcripts served as the template for amplifying TCR beta CDR3 regions. When the TCR CDR3 underwent first-round RT-PCR, the HTBI primer set was used. TCRdb reanalysed the multiplex PCR reads using MiXCR and keeps one entry per CDR3 protein. The sample lists fewer than 650,000 distinct CDR3 sequences; 12% to 15% were seen once. The specimen sequenced was blood. The clonotype was recovered from a woman in her thirties or forties with Graves' hyperthyroidism. The chain is built from TRBV5-6 and TRBJ1-2; D uncertain. CDR3: CASSLVSGYGYTF. The DNA of the CDR3 is TGTGCCAGCAGCTTGGTCTCGGGCTATGGCTACACCTTC.